This T cell receptor (beta chain) was sequenced for a study of CD8 T cells in ankylosing spondylitis. General study results and limits: Within ankylosing spondylitis blood, a TCR beta motif made up of several highly homologous variants appeared to be characteristic.

This clonotype was picked up a small number of times. Its antigen is not known. TCRdb processed the 5' RACE reads anew with MiXCR; each CDR3 protein has one entry. The table shows just under 550,000 distinct CDR3 sequences, with about 13% occurring only once. The germline V gene encodes CDR1 SGHVS and CDR2 FQNEAQ. The CDR3 contains 15 residues. V dropped 2 bases and J dropped 6; count of bases not matched to a gene: 10. The TCR originated in a male donor with ankylosing spondylitis. The sample comprised blood, either unsorted or a sorted T cell fraction (not recorded which). This chain links TRBV7-8 with TRBJ2-7; 7 nucleotides align to TRBD1. Written as DNA, the CDR3 is TGTGCCAGCAGCTTAAGGGGGCTATTAACGGGCGAGCAGTACTTC. Translating gives CASSLRGLLTGEQYF.